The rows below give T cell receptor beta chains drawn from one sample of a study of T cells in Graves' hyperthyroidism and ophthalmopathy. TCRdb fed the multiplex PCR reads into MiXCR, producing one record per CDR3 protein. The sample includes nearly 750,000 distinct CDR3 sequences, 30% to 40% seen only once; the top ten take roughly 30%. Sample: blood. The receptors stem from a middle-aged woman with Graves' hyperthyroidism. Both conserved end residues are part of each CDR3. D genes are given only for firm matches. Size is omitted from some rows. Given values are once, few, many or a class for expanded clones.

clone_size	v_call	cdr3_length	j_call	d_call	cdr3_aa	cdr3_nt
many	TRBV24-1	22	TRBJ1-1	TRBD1	CATSDLAGDGGQGSLRNTEAFF	TGTGCCACCAGTGATTTAGCGGGCGACGGGGGACAGGGGTCCTTACGGAACACTGAAGCTTTCTTT
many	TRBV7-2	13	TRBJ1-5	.	CASSSRNNQPQHF	TGTGCCAGCAGCTCGCGCAACAATCAGCCCCAGCATTTT
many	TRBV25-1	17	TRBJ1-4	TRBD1	CASSVIDRGSANEKLFF	TGTGCCAGCAGTGTAATAGACAGGGGCAGTGCTAATGAAAAACTGTTTTTT
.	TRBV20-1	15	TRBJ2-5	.	CSAQGKRDAQETQYF	TGCAGTGCCCAGGGGAAGCGGGATGCCCAAGAGACCCAGTACTTC
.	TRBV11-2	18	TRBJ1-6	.	CASSLDQGLAGDNSPLHF	TGTGCCAGCAGCTTAGATCAGGGACTAGCAGGCGATAATTCACCCCTCCACTTT
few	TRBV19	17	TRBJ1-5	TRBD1	CASSIRTGGMSNQPQHF	TGTGCCAGTAGTATTAGGACAGGGGGTATGAGCAATCAGCCCCAGCATTTT
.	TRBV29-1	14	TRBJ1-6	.	CSVESLPSNSPLHF	TGCAGCGTTGAGTCCTTACCCTCGAATTCACCCCTCCACTTT
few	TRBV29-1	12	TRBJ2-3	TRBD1	CSSSGGADTQYF	TGCAGCTCTTCAGGGGGAGCAGATACGCAGTATTTT
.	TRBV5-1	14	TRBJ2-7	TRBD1	CASRETGGNYEQYF	TGCGCCAGCAGGGAGACAGGGGGAAATTACGAGCAGTACTTC
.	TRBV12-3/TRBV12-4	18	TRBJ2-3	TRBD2	CASSPGGTSGGGTDTQYF	TGTGCCAGCAGTCCCGGGGGGACTAGCGGGGGGGGCACAGATACGCAGTATTTT
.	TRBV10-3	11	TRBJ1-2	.	CAISATGADTF	TGTGCCATCAGTGCCACGGGGGCTGACACCTTC
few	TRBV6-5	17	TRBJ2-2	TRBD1	CASSYRAPGQGYGELFF	TGTGCCAGCAGTTACCGAGCGCCGGGACAGGGGTACGGGGAGCTGTTTTTT
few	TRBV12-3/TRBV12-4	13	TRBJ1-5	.	CASRPAEYQPQHF	TGTGCCAGCAGGCCAGCCGAGTATCAGCCCCAGCATTTT
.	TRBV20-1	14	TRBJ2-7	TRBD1	CSATRTGKAYEQYF	TGCAGTGCTACCCGGACAGGGAAGGCCTACGAGCAGTACTTC
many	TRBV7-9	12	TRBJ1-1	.	CASSPARAEAFF	TGTGCCAGCAGCCCAGCCAGAGCAGAAGCTTTCTTT
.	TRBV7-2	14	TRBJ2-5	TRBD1	CASSPDREQETQYF	TGTGCCAGCAGTCCCGACAGGGAACAAGAGACCCAGTACTTC